Presented here are 11 T cell receptor beta chains from one specimen sequenced in a study of CD8 T cells in ankylosing spondylitis. Study-wide results and caveats: Seemingly distinctive of ankylosing spondylitis blood was a TCR beta motif formed by eight highly homologous variants.

From the 5' RACE reads, TCRdb called clonotypes with MiXCR, one entry per CDR3 protein. The data hold more than 650,000 distinct CDR3 sequences, with 12% observed a single time. No antigen has been assigned to these receptors. Sample: blood, either unsorted or a sorted T cell fraction (not recorded which). These receptors all stem from a male donor with ankylosing spondylitis.

This clonotype came up a few times. The rearrangement joins TRBV20-1 to TRBJ2-7; maybe TRBD1 (6 bases). The CDR3 contains 16 residues. Germline V gene lookup returns CDR1 DFQATT and CDR2 SNEGSKA (reference sequence). V lost 5 bases and J lost 7, with 27 bases in between. CDR3 in amino acids: CSAQDPVTGPFPEQYF. In nucleotides, the CDR3 is TGCAGTGCTCAAGATCCGGTGACAGGACCTTTTCCGGAGCAGTACTTC.

The rearrangement uses TRBV9 and TRBJ1-1, with D tentatively TRBD1 (5 bases). The germline gives CDR1 SGDLS, CDR2 YYNGEE. The CDR3 spans 17 residues. Trimming stripped 0 bases from V and 0 bases from J, with 15 bases between. CDR3 loop: CASSVAGGRGLNTEAFF. The CDR3 nucleotides read TGTGCCAGCAGCGTAGCCGGGGGGAGGGGACTGAACACTGAAGCTTTCTTT.

This clonotype occurred a few times. The DNA of the CDR3 is TGCAGTGCTAGTTTTTGGCCTAGCGGGACTACAGATACGCAGTATTTT. It is translated as CSASFWPSGTTDTQYF. The chain carries TRBV20-1 and TRBJ2-3, with 9 bases identical to TRBD2. In germline, CDR1 is DFQATT, CDR2 SNEGSKA (reference sequence). Unmatched junction bases numbered 10, after V lost 3 bases and J lost 3 bases. CDR3 length equals 16 residues.

This clonotype was seen many times. This chain joins TRBV11-2 and TRBJ2-2, with 11 bases identical to TRBD2. The CDR3 spans 16 residues. The germline gives CDR1 SGHAT, CDR2 FQNNGV. J gave up 1 base and V 5 bases, and 3 bases lay outside the gene matches. The CDR3 nucleotides read TGTGCCAGCAGCCTCCTAGCGGGGGGGAACACCGGGGAGCTGTTTTTT. Protein: CASSLLAGGNTGELFF.

The rearrangement joins TRBV5-1 to TRBJ2-2; a weak D match, TRBD1 (5 bases). The CDR3 is made up of 14 amino acids. Germline V gene data show CDR1 as SGHRS and CDR2 as YFSETQ. The V end lost 3 bases, the J end lost 6 bases, and 12 bases lay between the germline ends. CDR3 coding DNA: TGCGCCAGCAGCTCTACTGAAGGGGCCGGGGAGCTGTTTTTT. It encodes CASSSTEGAGELFF.

This clonotype was counted at least ten times. The rearrangement links TRBV24-1 to TRBJ1-5; no clear D gene. V was cut by 4 bases and J by 3 bases, with 3 bases left in between. Germline CDR1 is KGHDR and CDR2 is SFDVKD. There are 12 residues in the CDR3. The CDR3 nucleotides read TGTGCCACCAGTGACCCCAATCAGCCCCAGCATTTT. Its protein product is CATSDPNQPQHF.

This clonotype was seen a few times. The J gene is TRBJ2-3, the V gene TRBV5-1, with D uncertain. This CDR3 has 14 amino acids. Germline V gene sequence: CDR1 SGHRS, CDR2 YFSETQ. Trimming left V 1 base short and J 4 bases short, with 10 bases between. In DNA form, the CDR3 reads TGCGCCAGCAGCTTGCAGTTGTTTGCAGATACGCAGTATTTT. It translates to CASSLQLFADTQYF. Full variable domain (rest looked up from reference TRBV5-1 and TRBJ2-3): KAGVTQTPRYLIKTRGQQVTLSCSPISGHRSVSWYQQTPGQGLQFLFEYFSETQRNKGNFPGRFSGRQFSNSRSEMNVSTLELGDSALYLCASSLQLFADTQYFGPGTRLTVL.

The gene calls are TRBV10-1 and TRBJ1-5; D not resolved. Between the trimmed V and J ends, which lost 2 bases and 3 bases, there was a span of 5 bases. Germline-derived CDR1 and CDR2 are WNHNN and SYGVQD (reference sequence). The CDR3 runs to 13 residues. The CDR3 sequence: CASSEIPNQPQHF. As DNA, the CDR3 is TGCGCCAGCAGTGAGATTCCCAATCAGCCCCAGCATTTT.

V is TRBV5-1 and J is TRBJ2-7; TRBD1 is a possible D gene (6 bases). CDR3 size: 13 residues. V was pared by 4 bases and J by 6 bases, with 14 bases between. Germline V gene sequence: CDR1 SGHRS, CDR2 YFSETQ. The CDR3 region is CASSASGQFEQYF. The CDR3 DNA follows: TGCGCCAGCAGCGCGTCCGGACAGTTCGAGCAGTACTTC.

This rearrangement joins TRBV5-5 to TRBJ1-2, with a weak D call TRBD1 (6 bases). Trimming removed 3 bases at V and 7 bases at J, with 19 bases between. The CDR3 totals 15 residues. Per the germline V gene, CDR1 is SGHKS and CDR2 is YYEKEE (reference sequence). CDR3 DNA: TGTGCCAGCAGCTCGGGAGGCGGGGGGCGCGTTGGCTACACCTTC. Translated: CASSSGGGGRVGYTF.

The gene calls are TRBV29-1 and TRBJ1-1; D gene ambiguous. This CDR3 region has 14 residues. Trimming took 5 bases from V and 3 from J, leaving 16 bases between them. The germline CDR1 and CDR2 sequences are SQVTM and ANQGSEA. Written as DNA, the CDR3 is TGCAGCGTTTGCCCCGACACGGACCACACTGAAGCTTTCTTT. Its translation is CSVCPDTDHTEAFF.